The 18 T cell receptor beta chains below all came from one sample that was sequenced in a study of blood T cell repertoires in COVID-19. Only in-frame clones appear in the TCRdb table, and some are missing; sequencing was by immunoSEQ multiplex PCR. The table includes around 250,000 clones, about 90% detected once. The source material was PBMCs or T cells enriched from blood (not recorded which). These receptors were taken from a human donor in a cohort exposed to, infected with or recovered from COVID-19 (not recorded which). The donor label of this sample is uncertain.

The chain links TRBV14 to TRBJ1-2; 7 nucleotides match TRBD1. V trimming: 2 bases; J trimming: 6 bases; junction bases outside the gene matches: 6. CDR1 and CDR2 from the germline V gene are SGHDN and FVKESK. The CDR3 runs to 14 residues. In DNA, the CDR3 is TGTGCCAGCAGCCAAACCCGGCAGGGGGATGGCTACACCTTC. The encoded protein is CASSQTRQGDGYTF.

The chain uses TRBV18 and TRBJ1-1; unclear D gene. The CDR3 loop spans 13 amino acids. Germline V gene data show CDR1 as KGHSH and CDR2 as LQKENI. Trimming stripped 3 bases from V and 1 base from J, with 6 bases between. This chain's CDR3 is CASSPGRNTEAFF. In DNA, the CDR3 is TGTGCCAGCTCACCGGGGAGGAACACTGAAGCTTTCTTT.

The chain carries TRBV4-3 and TRBJ1-3; tentatively, D is TRBD1 (6 bases). This CDR3 has 13 residues. Trimming stripped 5 bases from V and 4 bases from J, with 9 bases between. Germline CDR1 and CDR2: LGHNA and YSLEER. The CDR3 DNA is TGCGCCAGCAGCTTTCAGGGGGGAAACACCATATATTTT. Its translation: CASSFQGGNTIYF.

The chain couples TRBV30 to TRBJ2-7; TRBD2 aligns across 7 bases. V lost 3 bases to trimming and J lost 0 bases; unmatched junction nucleotides: 5. The CDR3 sequence is 14 residues long. The germline V gene encodes CDR1 GTSNPN and CDR2 SVGIG (reference sequence). CDR3 nucleotides: TGTGCCTGGAGGCCCGGGACTAACTCCTACGAGCAGTACTTC. It translates to CAWRPGTNSYEQYF.

J is TRBJ1-1 and V is TRBV4-2; D unclear. The V gene's germline CDR1 is LGHNA and CDR2 YNFKEQ. This CDR3 contains 13 residues. V was cut by 4 bases and J by 0 bases, with 6 bases left in between. CDR3 protein: CASSPRLNTEAFF. The CDR3 DNA reads TGTGCCAGCAGCCCCCGGTTGAACACTGAAGCTTTCTTT.

The chain combines TRBV13 with TRBJ2-7; 11 bases are shared with TRBD2. The CDR3 extends over 17 amino acids. CDR1 and CDR2 from the germline V gene are PRHDT and FYEKMQ (reference sequence). V trimming: 4 bases; J trimming: 1 base; junction bases outside the gene matches: 9. The CDR3 DNA sequence: TGTGCCAGCAGCTCCGTCCCGGGACTAGCGGTATCCTACGAGCAGTACTTC. Residues: CASSSVPGLAVSYEQYF.

This rearrangement joins TRBV6-5 to TRBJ2-7; perhaps TRBD2 as D (5 bases). The CDR3 extends over 14 amino acids. The V and J ends lost 0 bases and 7 bases respectively, with 13 bases between them. Germline CDR1 is MNHEY and CDR2 is SVGAGI. CDR3 nucleotide sequence: TGTGCCAGCAGTTACTCTCCGGGGTTAAGGGAGCAGTACTTC. Translated: CASSYSPGLREQYF.

This chain links TRBV4-2 with TRBJ1-1; D not certain. From germline, CDR1 is LGHNA and CDR2 YNFKEQ. The V end was cut by 5 bases, the J end by 1 base, with 11 bases between. The CDR3 is 14 residues long. The DNA of the CDR3 is TGTGCCAGCAGCTCGAGAGGAGGGAACACTGAAGCTTTCTTT. It yields the protein CASSSRGGNTEAFF.

V is TRBV2 and J is TRBJ1-1; 7 bases fit TRBD1. CDR3 length: 14 amino acids. J gave up 2 bases and V 11 bases, and 11 bases lay outside the gene matches. Germline CDR1 reads SNHLY; CDR2 reads FYNNEI. The CDR3 protein is CAQPAGTVNTEAFF. CDR3 DNA sequence: TGTGCCCAGCCGGCTGGGACAGTAAACACTGAAGCTTTCTTT.

The chain has TRBV3-1 (or the pseudogene TRBV3-2) and TRBJ1-6, with D possibly matching TRBD1 (5 bases). The germline V gene has CDR1 LGHDT and CDR2 YNNKEL (reference sequence). Deletions cut 4 bases from V and 9 bases from J, with 19 bases between. The CDR3 extends over 16 amino acids. The CDR3 loop is CASSRNSAGGTSPLHF. Written as DNA, the CDR3 is TGTGCCAGCAGCCGCAATAGCGCCGGGGGTACTTCACCCCTCCACTTT.

This clone was seen just once. The chain uses TRBV5-1 and TRBJ2-2, with 13 bases identical to TRBD2. Trimming took 3 bases from V and 4 from J; bases not matched to a gene: 6. The V gene's germline CDR1 is SGHRS and CDR2 YFSETQ. The CDR3 runs 17 residues. CDR3 nucleotide sequence: TGCGCCAGCAGCTCTGGACTAGCGGGGGCCCTCACCGGGGAGCTGTTTTTT. Its translation: CASSSGLAGALTGELFF.

This clone came up once. The CDR3 region is CATSVGGGRYNEQFF. CDR3 in DNA: TGTGCCACCAGTGTTGGCGGGGGTCGATACAATGAGCAGTTCTTC. The chain carries TRBV24-1 and TRBJ2-1; TRBD2 aligns across 7 bases. The CDR3 runs to 15 residues. With 5 bases clipped from V and 4 bases from J, the junction kept 7 bases outside the gene matches. Germline CDR1 is KGHDR and CDR2 is SFDVKD.

The chain has TRBV29-1 and TRBJ2-7; TRBD2 agrees at 12 bases. Unmatched junction bases numbered 7, after V lost 4 bases and J lost 6 bases. The CDR3 runs to 14 residues. CDR1 is SQVTM, CDR2 ANQGSEA, per germline. CDR3 loop: CSVGTSGVKGEQYF. CDR3 sequence (DNA): TGCAGCGTTGGGACTAGCGGGGTGAAGGGCGAGCAGTACTTC.

This clone was recorded a few times. The rearrangement joins TRBV10-1 to TRBJ2-5; 11 positions match TRBD1. The CDR3 contains 15 residues. From germline, CDR1 is WNHNN and CDR2 SYGVQD (reference sequence). Trimming removed 9 bases from V and 0 bases from J; junction bases left unmatched: 6. CDR3: CASSRDRGYQETQYF. CDR3 sequence (DNA): TGCGCCAGTTCCCGGGACAGGGGGTACCAAGAGACCCAGTACTTC.

V gene TRBV5-4 combines with J gene TRBJ2-3; D may be TRBD2 (6 bases). Looked up from germline, CDR1 is SGHNT and CDR2 is YYREEE (reference sequence). Trimming cost V 9 bases and J 0 bases, with 17 bases left between them. CDR3 length: 15 residues. This chain's CDR3 is CATQAGSPSTDTQYF. The CDR3 DNA follows: TGTGCCACCCAGGCGGGGAGCCCTAGCACAGATACGCAGTATTTT.

The CDR3 loop is CASSLGQGFHEQYF. CDR3 DNA sequence: TGTGCCAGCAGTTTGGGACAGGGCTTCCACGAGCAGTACTTC. The chain couples TRBV27 to TRBJ2-7; TRBD1 agrees at 9 bases. CDR3 length equals 14 residues. CDR1 and CDR2 (germline): MNHEY, SMNVEV (reference sequence). The V and J ends lost 3 bases and 5 bases, in that order; junction bases with no gene match: 5.

Comment on this clone: Other DNA sequences within the sample encode an identical CDR3. This chain joins TRBV6-5 and TRBJ1-1; possibly TRBD1 for D (5 bases). The length of the CDR3 is 12 residues. CDR1 and CDR2 (germline): MNHEY, SVGAGI. The ends were cut back, 2 bases at V and 6 bases at J, with 7 bases in the middle. The CDR3 reads CASSYRGAEAFF. CDR3 sequence (DNA): TGTGCCAGCAGTTACAGGGGCGCTGAAGCTTTCTTT.

To note about this clone: One end of the junction does not line up with germline, which may come from a read error. This chain links TRBV4-3 with TRBJ2-5, with D perhaps matching TRBD1 (6 bases). CDR3 length equals 16 residues. CDR1 and CDR2 from the germline V gene are LGHNA and YSLEER. The CDR3 coding sequence is TGCGCCAGCAGCCAAGATGAGACAGGCGGCCAAGAGGCCCAGTACTTC. Its protein product is CASSQDETGGQEAQYF.